The present TCR beta chain was sequenced within a study of blood T cell repertoires in COVID-19. Study-level information: Samples of COVID-19 (acute and convalescent) were obtained from the United States, Italy and Spain. PBMCs, B-cell-depleted T cells, or T cells provided the cDNA or gDNA that made up the material.

This clone has only a few counts. In the original processing: Amplifying reference gene primers gave estimates of nucleated cell counts. TCRdb keeps only in-frame clones here, not all; method: immunoSEQ multiplex PCR. V, J and clone size were drawn from that table, and D and trimming were deduced from the DNA. The sample has 140,000 or so clones; roughly 86% are singletons. CDR3 length: 14 amino acids. Between the trimmed V and J ends, which lost 3 bases and 2 bases, there was a span of 10 bases. Germline CDR1 and CDR2: SGHTA and FQGNSA. Sequenced material: peripheral blood. The sequence derives from a woman aged 45 to 65 with acute or convalescent COVID-19. V is TRBV7-2 and J is TRBJ1-2; no reliable D call. The CDR3 DNA reads TGTGCCAGCAGCTTGCGGGGTTTAAACTATGGCTACACCTTC. Residues: CASSLRGLNYGYTF.